This TCR beta chain was recovered during a study of shared clonotypes between healthy human individuals. CD4+ cell separation produced CD45RA+ naive and CD45RA-negative memory subsets. V was cut by 4 bases and J by 0 bases, with 11 bases left in between. This CDR3 has 15 residues. Per the germline V gene, CDR1 is SGHDN and CDR2 is FVKESK. Several immunoSEQ plates received, in even portions, the genomic DNA of each subset. The authors loaded about 0.2 ug DNA, some 32,000 T cell genomes, into sorted-subset replicate PCRs. TCRdb's table, derived via immunoSEQ multiplex PCR, lists solely in-frame clones and lacks some. The repertoire holds under 2.5 million clones, with 80% to 95% as singletons.

This clonotype originated in a man between 18 and 29 years old in good health. Some clones in this sample may be carry-over from other donors' samples. Sequenced material: naive CD4+ T cells from PBMCs. Sample subset: CD45RA+ positively selected. The rearrangement joins TRBV14 to TRBJ2-3; possible D gene TRBD2, 5 bases. The CDR3 bases are TGTGCCAGCAGCCGATCAGCGGCTAGCACAGATACGCAGTATTTT. The encoded protein is CASSRSAASTDTQYF.